These T cell receptor beta chains were read from a single sample in a study of blood T cell repertoires in COVID-19. Produced via immunoSEQ multiplex PCR; TCRdb's table is partial and in-frame only. The sample records 110,000 to 150,000 clones, approximately 80% being singletons. Sequencing input: peripheral blood. These TCRs come from a woman aged 45 to 65 with acute or convalescent COVID-19. CDR3s leave out the opening cysteine and the closing phenylalanine or tryptophan. The order of the fields is V gene, J gene, CDR3 protein.

TRBV9	TRBJ2-3	ASSGDRGSDTQY
TRBV19	TRBJ1-4	ASSATGVGQRLF
TRBV4-3	TRBJ2-1	ASSPTSFGLAGGEQF
TRBV9	TRBJ2-7	ASSVGVAGGGSSYEQY
TRBV6-2/TRBV6-3	TRBJ1-2	ASSQTQGARVYGYT
TRBV6-1	TRBJ1-6	ASSDQRDSPLH
TRBV27	TRBJ1-2	ASSPRSGAGYT
TRBV2	TRBJ2-2	ASRNSGGGGELF
TRBV11-2	TRBJ2-1	ASSQIAGAGGEQF
TRBV28	TRBJ2-7	ASSRLAGGLLDYEQY
TRBV27	TRBJ2-7	ASRGPGFLYEQY
TRBV24-1	TRBJ2-1	ATSVGGAYNEQF
TRBV7-2	TRBJ1-2	ASSSAGLQGRYGYT
TRBV2	TRBJ2-2	ASSWTGGNTGELF
TRBV3-1/TRBV3-2	TRBJ2-7	ASSQGGQVVEQY
TRBV29-1	TRBJ1-4	SITDSGGEKLF
TRBV3-1/TRBV3-2	TRBJ1-4	ASSHYAAGGATNEKLF
TRBV30	TRBJ1-1	AQTRPKHVGANTEAF
TRBV2	TRBJ1-6	ASSELGQGGSPLH
TRBV28	TRBJ1-1	ASSSWTGRNTEAF
TRBV6-2/TRBV6-3	TRBJ1-5	ASSSSTGFGQPQH
TRBV10-3	TRBJ2-7	AISSPDLRSKSPHEQY
TRBV9	TRBJ2-2	ASSPPAGLNTGELF
TRBV7-2	TRBJ2-3	ASSDDIDGTDTQY
TRBV5-6	TRBJ1-5	ASSWKGQAPGQPQH
TRBV9	TRBJ1-2	ASSEIPGVYGYT
TRBV11-2	TRBJ1-1	ASSLRPGTGSMNTEAF
TRBV4-1	TRBJ2-3	ASSPAGGTTDTQY
TRBV6-5	TRBJ1-4	ASRTEEKLF
TRBV19	TRBJ1-2	ASSIGQGDGYT
TRBV14	TRBJ1-3	ATALGRASGNTIY
TRBV10-3	TRBJ2-1	AIGNRTYNEQF
TRBV6-5	TRBJ1-1	ASSPQGALNTEAF
TRBV29-1	TRBJ1-3	SVEIGTGADTIY
TRBV6-5	TRBJ1-2	ASSYRQGSMGYT
TRBV13	TRBJ1-5	ASSLYGEKDQPQH
TRBV2	TRBJ2-6	AGRGSGANVLT
TRBV3-1/TRBV3-2	TRBJ1-1	ASSNRQMNTEAF
TRBV7-9	TRBJ2-7	ASRSQEGGDEQY